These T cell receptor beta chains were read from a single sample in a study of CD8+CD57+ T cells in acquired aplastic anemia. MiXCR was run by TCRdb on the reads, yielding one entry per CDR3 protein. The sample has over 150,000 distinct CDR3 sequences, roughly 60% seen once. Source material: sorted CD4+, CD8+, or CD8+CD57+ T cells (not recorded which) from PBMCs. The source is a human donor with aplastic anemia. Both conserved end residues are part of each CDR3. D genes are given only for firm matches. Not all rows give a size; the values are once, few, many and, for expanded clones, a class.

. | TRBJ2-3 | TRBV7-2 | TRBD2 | TGTGCCAGCAGCCGTACTAGCGGCACAGATACGCAGTATTTT | CASSRTSGTDTQYF
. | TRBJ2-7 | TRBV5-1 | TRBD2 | TGCGCCAGCAGCCAGGAGGCTAGCGGGACCTACGAGCAGTACTTC | CASSQEASGTYEQYF
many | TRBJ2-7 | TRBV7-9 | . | TGTGCCAGCAGCTCGGGCCCCTCGAGGGAGCAGTACTTC | CASSSGPSREQYF
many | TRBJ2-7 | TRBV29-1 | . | TGCAGCGTTTTGACAGATGCCTACGAGCAGTACTTC | CSVLTDAYEQYF
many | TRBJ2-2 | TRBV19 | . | TGTGCCAGTAGTATTGGGGGTAGGGGCACCGGGGAGCTGTTTTTT | CASSIGGRGTGELFF
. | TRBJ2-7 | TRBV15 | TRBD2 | TGTGCCACCAGCCCCAATTGGGCGGGAGTGTACGAGCAGTACTTC | CATSPNWAGVYEQYF
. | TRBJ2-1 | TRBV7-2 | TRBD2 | TGTGCCAGCAGCCCCTTAGCGGGGAACAATGAGCAGTTCTTC | CASSPLAGNNEQFF
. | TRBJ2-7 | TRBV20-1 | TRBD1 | TGCAGTGCTAGTGGACAGGGCCCCTACGAGCAGTACTTC | CSASGQGPYEQYF
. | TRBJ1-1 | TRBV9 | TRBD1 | TGTGCCAGCATGGACAGGGGAGGAACTGAAGCTTTCTTT | CASMDRGGTEAFF
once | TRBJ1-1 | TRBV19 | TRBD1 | TGTGCCAGTAAAGGACAGGGGGCTACAGTGGGGAACACTGAAGCTTTCTTT | CASKGQGATVGNTEAFF
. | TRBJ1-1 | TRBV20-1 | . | TGCAGTGCTAGTCAGGGAGACACTGAAGCTTTCTTT | CSASQGDTEAFF
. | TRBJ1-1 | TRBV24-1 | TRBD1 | TGTGCCACCAGCCCAAGGACAGGGGGCACTGAAGCTTTCTTT | CATSPRTGGTEAFF
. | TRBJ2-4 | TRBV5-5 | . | TGTGCCAGCAGCCCTGGGCCTCACGCCCTAGCCAAAAACATTCAGTACTTC | CASSPGPHALAKNIQYF